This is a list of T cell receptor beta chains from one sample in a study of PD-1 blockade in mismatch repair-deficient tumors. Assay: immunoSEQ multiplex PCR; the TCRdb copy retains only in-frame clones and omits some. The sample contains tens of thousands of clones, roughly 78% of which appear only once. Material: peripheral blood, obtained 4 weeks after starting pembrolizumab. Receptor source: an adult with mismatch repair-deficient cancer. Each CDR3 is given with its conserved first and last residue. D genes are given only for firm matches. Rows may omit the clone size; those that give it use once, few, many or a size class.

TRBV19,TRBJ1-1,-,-,CASSQDADGSRAFF,TGTGCCAGTAGTCAGGACGCGGACGGGTCCAGAGCTTTCTTT
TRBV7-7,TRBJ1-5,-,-,CASSPGRDQPQHF,TGTGCTAGCAGCCCCGGACGGGATCAGCCCCAGCATTTT
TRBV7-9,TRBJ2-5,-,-,CASSLGGGYGETQYF,TGTGCCAGCAGCTTAGGTGGGGGGTATGGAGAGACCCAGTACTTC
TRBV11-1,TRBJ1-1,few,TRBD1,CASSLGQGATNTEAFF,TGTGCCAGCAGTTTGGGACAGGGGGCCACGAACACTGAAGCTTTCTTT
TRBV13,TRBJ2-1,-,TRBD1,CASSPRQGSSYNEQFF,TGTGCCAGCAGCCCTCGACAGGGGAGCTCCTACAATGAGCAGTTCTTC
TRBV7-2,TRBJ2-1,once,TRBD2,CASSSPGLAGGRNEQFF,TGTGCCAGCAGCTCGCCGGGACTAGCGGGAGGGCGGAATGAGCAGTTCTTC
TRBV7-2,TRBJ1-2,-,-,CASTHPWGAGSNYGYTF,TGTGCCAGCACACACCCTTGGGGGGCGGGGAGTAACTATGGCTACACCTTC
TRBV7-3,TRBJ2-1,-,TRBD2,CASSLRGGGIYNEQFF,TGTGCCAGCAGCTTAAGGGGGGGAGGAATATACAATGAGCAGTTCTTC
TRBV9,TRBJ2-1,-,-,CASSVSGRQFF,TGTGCCAGCAGCGTAAGTGGGAGACAGTTCTTC
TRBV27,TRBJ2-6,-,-,CASRGQTPGANVLTF,TGTGCCAGCAGAGGACAAACCCCTGGGGCCAACGTCCTGACTTTC
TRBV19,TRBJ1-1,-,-,CASSMLGTEAFF,TGTGCCAGTAGTATGTTAGGGACTGAAGCTTTCTTT
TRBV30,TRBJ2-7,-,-,CAWRGQDEQYF,TGTGCCTGGAGAGGGCAAGACGAGCAGTACTTC
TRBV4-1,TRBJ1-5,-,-,CASSQVGGQPQHF,TGCGCCAGCAGCCAAGTTGGGGGTCAGCCCCAGCATTTT
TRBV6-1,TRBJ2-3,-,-,CASSDSTDTQYF,TGTGCCAGCAGTGACAGCACAGATACGCAGTATTTT
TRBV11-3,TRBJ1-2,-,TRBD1,CASSIPTGTGDYGYTF,TGTGCCAGCAGCATACCAACCGGGACAGGGGACTATGGCTACACCTTC
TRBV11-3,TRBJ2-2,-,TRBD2,CASSLPSGRDYTGELFF,TGTGCCAGCAGCTTGCCTAGCGGGAGGGACTACACCGGGGAGCTGTTTTTT